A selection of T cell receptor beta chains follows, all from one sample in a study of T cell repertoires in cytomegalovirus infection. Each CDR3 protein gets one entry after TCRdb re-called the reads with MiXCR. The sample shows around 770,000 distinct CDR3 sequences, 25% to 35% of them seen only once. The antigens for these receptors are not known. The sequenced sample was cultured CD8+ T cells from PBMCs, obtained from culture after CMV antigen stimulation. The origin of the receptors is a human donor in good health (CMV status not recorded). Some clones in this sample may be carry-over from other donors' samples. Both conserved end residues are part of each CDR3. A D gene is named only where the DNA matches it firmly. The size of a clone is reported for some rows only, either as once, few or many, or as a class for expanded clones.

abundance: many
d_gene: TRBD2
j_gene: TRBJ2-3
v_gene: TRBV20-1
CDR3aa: CSGAGGRGTDTQYF
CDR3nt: TGCAGTGGTGCGGGGGGGCGTGGCACAGATACGCAGTATTTT

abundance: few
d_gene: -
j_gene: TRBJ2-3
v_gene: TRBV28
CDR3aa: CATNPRPYTDTQYF
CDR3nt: TGTGCCACCAACCCCCGGCCCTACACAGATACGCAGTATTTT

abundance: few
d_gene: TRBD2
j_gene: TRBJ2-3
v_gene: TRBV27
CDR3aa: CASSLPSGSTDTQYF
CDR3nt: TGTGCCAGCAGTTTACCTAGCGGTAGCACAGATACGCAGTATTTT

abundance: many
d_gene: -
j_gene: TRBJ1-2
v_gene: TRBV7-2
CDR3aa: CASSLGGHWKWGYTF
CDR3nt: TGTGCCAGCAGCTTAGGCGGACATTGGAAGTGGGGCTACACCTTC

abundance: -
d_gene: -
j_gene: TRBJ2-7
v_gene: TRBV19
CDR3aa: CASSPPDRPPYEQYF
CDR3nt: TGTGCCAGTAGTCCCCCGGATCGTCCTCCCTACGAGCAGTACTTC

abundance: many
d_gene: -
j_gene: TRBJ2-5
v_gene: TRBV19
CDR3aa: CASTGTSRETQYF
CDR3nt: TGTGCCAGTACCGGGACGTCCCGAGAGACCCAGTACTTC

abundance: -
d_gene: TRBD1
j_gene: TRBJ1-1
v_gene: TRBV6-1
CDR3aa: CASSRRGTGAEAFF
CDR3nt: TGTGCCAGCAGTCGACGGGGGACAGGGGCAGAAGCTTTCTTT

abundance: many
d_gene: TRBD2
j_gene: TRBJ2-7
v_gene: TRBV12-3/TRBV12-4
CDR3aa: CASSLIRGRDEQYF
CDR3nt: TGTGCCAGCAGTTTAATTCGGGGGAGGGACGAGCAGTACTTC

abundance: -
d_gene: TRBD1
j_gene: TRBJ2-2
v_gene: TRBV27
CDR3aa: CASSLFAGRGPGELFF
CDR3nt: TGTGCCAGCAGTTTATTTGCCGGAAGGGGGCCCGGGGAGCTGTTTTTT

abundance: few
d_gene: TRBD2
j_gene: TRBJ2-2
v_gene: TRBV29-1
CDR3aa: CSVLAGGGTGELFF
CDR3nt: TGCAGCGTTTTAGCGGGGGGTGGAACCGGGGAGCTGTTTTTT

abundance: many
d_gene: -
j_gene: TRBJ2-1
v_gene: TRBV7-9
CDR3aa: CASSLVSSSYNEQFF
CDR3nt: TGTGCCAGCAGCTTAGTGAGTTCCTCCTACAATGAGCAGTTCTTC

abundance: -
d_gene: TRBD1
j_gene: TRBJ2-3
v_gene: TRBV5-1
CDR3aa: CASSWGPGQGADTQYF
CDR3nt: TGCGCCAGCAGCTGGGGGCCGGGACAGGGGGCAGATACGCAGTATTTT

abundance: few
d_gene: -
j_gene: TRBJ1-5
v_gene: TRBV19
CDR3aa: CASTYGQNSNQPQHF
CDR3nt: TGTGCCAGCACCTACGGACAGAATAGCAATCAGCCCCAGCATTTT

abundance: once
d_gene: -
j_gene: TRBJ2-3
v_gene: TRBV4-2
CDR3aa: CASSQPPGPGRSASTDTQYF
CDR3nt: TGTGCCAGCAGCCAACCCCCCGGCCCCGGGAGATCGGCTAGCACAGATACGCAGTATTTT

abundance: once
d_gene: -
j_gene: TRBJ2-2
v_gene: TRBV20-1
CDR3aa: CSAKPDSTGELFF
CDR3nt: TGCAGTGCCAAGCCTGACAGCACCGGGGAGCTGTTTTTT

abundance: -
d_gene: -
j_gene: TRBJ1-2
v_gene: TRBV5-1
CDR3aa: CASSPKIGGYTF
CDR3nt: TGCGCCAGCAGCCCCAAGATAGGGGGCTACACCTTC

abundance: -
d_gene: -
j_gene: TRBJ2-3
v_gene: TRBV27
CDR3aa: CASSTEGLSTDTQYF
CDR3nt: TGTGCCAGCAGCACCGAGGGCCTAAGCACAGATACGCAGTATTTT

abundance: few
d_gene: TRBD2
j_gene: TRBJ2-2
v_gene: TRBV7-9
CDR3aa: CASSLLAGGFMTGELFF
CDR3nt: TGTGCCAGCAGCTTACTAGCGGGGGGTTTCATGACCGGGGAGCTGTTTTTT

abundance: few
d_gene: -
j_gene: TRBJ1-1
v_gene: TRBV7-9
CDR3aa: CAARGYTEAFF
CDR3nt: TGTGCCGCAAGGGGGTACACTGAAGCTTTCTTT

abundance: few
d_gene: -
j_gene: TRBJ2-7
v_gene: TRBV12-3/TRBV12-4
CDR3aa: CATSLGRYEQYF
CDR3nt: TGTGCCACCTCGCTAGGTCGCTACGAGCAGTACTTC

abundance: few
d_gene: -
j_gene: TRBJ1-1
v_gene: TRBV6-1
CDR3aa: CASTIGGNTEAFF
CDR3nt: TGTGCCAGCACCATAGGGGGGAACACTGAAGCTTTCTTT

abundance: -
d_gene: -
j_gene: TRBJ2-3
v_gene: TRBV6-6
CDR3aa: CASSYQGPTDTQYF
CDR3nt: TGTGCCAGCAGTTACCAAGGGCCCACAGATACGCAGTATTTT

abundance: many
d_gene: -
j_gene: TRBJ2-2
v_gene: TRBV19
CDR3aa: CASTGDSNTGELFF
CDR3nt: TGTGCCAGTACCGGGGATTCGAACACCGGGGAGCTGTTTTTT

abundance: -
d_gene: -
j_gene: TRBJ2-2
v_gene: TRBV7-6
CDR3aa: CANPGPRNTGELFF
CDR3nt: TGTGCCAACCCGGGACCGAGGAACACCGGGGAGCTGTTTTTT

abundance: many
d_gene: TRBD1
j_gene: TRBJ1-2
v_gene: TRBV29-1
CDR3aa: CSVEDRGRDIYGYTF
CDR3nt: TGCAGCGTTGAAGACAGGGGGAGGGATATCTATGGCTACACCTTC

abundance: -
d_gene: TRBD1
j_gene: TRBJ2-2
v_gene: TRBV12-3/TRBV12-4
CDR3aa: CASRRWTGGEADTGELFF
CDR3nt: TGTGCCAGCAGACGCTGGACAGGGGGGGAAGCCGACACCGGGGAGCTGTTTTTT

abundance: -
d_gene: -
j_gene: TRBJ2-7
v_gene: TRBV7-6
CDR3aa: CASSPIGYEQYF
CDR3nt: TGTGCCAGCAGCCCGATCGGATACGAGCAGTACTTC

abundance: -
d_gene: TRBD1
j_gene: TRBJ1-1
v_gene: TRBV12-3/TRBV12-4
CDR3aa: CASSGQGQNTEAFF
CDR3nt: TGTGCCAGCAGTGGACAGGGCCAGAACACTGAAGCTTTCTTT

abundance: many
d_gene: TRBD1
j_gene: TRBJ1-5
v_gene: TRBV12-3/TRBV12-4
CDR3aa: CASSFGQGGRQPQHF
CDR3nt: TGTGCCAGCAGTTTCGGACAGGGAGGTCGACAGCCCCAGCATTTT

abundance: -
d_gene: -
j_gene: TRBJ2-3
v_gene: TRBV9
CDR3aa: CASSLPRGGGRTDTQYF
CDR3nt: TGTGCCAGCAGCCTCCCACGAGGGGGGGGGCGGACAGATACGCAGTATTTT

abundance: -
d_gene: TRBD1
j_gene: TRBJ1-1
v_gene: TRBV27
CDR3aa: CASSALTGPMNTEAFF
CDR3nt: TGTGCCAGCAGTGCCCTGACAGGGCCTATGAACACTGAAGCTTTCTTT

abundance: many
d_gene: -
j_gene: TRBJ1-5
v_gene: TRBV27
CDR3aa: CASSPRRASNQPQHF
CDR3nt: TGTGCCAGCAGTCCTCGGAGGGCGAGCAATCAGCCCCAGCATTTT

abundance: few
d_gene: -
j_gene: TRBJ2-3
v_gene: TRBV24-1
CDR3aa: CATSDLEDSTDTQYF
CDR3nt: TGTGCCACCAGTGACTTAGAGGACTCGACCGATACGCAGTATTTT